The T cell receptor beta chain described here comes from a study of Ad26.COV2.S vaccination and SARS-CoV-2 variants (dated by TCRdb to 2020 to 2022). About the full investigation: Donors in the vaccine arm were drawn from COV1001, a phase I-IIa trial of Ad26.COV2.S in healthy adults that was multicentre, randomized, double-blind and placebo-controlled. The TCR-sequenced set comprised roughly 30 samples: roughly 19 Ad26.COV2.S vaccine recipients, 5 placebo recipients and 8 SARS-CoV-2 convalescent individuals. Investigators remained blinded to trial group allocation during experiments and outcome assessment. The specificity and breadth of SARS-CoV-2-reactive T cell receptors after Ad26.COV2.S vaccination were assessed by TCRbeta repertoire sequencing. Trial participants were randomized into five groups of five, in which low-dose or high-dose Ad26.COV2.S was given once or twice, or placebo was given on both occasions. Ad26.COV2.S was administered intramuscularly at 5 x 10^10 or 1 x 10^11 viral particles, either as a single shot or as two shots given 56 days apart.

The intended sense of this specimen's treatment or condition label: roughly 18 received Ad26.COV2.S at low or high dose, single or two shots; 5 received placebo; per-sample allocation not given. For vaccine and placebo recipients, repertoires were sequenced using samples collected on day 63 after the first injection. Cohort 1b enrolled about two dozen adults aged 18-55 years at a single site in Boston, USA, between 29 July and 7 August 2020. Ad26.COV2.S was a replication-incompetent adenovirus type 26 vector that expressed a prefusion-stabilized SARS-CoV-2 spike protein derived from the original Wuhan strain. What the authors observed across the whole study: Comparing responses between vaccine doses or regimens was not something the study was powered to do. Compared with placebo recipients, Ad26.COV2.S recipients showed higher spike-specific TCR breadth (P = 0.0014). After vaccination, substantial breadth of spike-specific CD8+ and CD4+ T cell responses was reported. Vaccine and placebo recipients had similar non-spike TCR breadth, a finding consistent with the vaccine containing only spike. The authors noted that total T cell responses may have been underestimated by the TCR breadth and depth analyses.

This clone appeared once. It lacks a known antigen. Nothing much larger sits one base from this clone, and base qualities are not available. The immunoSEQ Assay was the method used to sequence TCRbeta CDR3 regions. After extraction, genomic DNA underwent amplification by bias-controlled multiplex PCR, followed by high-throughput sequencing. Processing in the source paper ran as follows. To quantify the absolute abundance of every unique TCRbeta CDR3 region, sequences were collapsed and filtered. T cell fraction was estimated by normalization of TCRbeta template counts to usable DNA, with usable DNA being measured through amplification of reference genes present in all nucleated cells. Repertoire TCRs were annotated as SARS-CoV-2-specific by exact matching of V gene, CDR3 amino acid sequence and J gene to a known reactive TCR set. The reference SARS-CoV-2 TCR set came from MIRA and was filtered for enrichment in COVID-19-positive ImmuneCODE repertoires, removing public or cross-reactive TCRs. Based on the MIRA antigens, annotated TCRs were further analysed at the level of specific ORF or position within ORF. Breadth was defined as annotated unique rearrangements over total unique productive rearrangements; depth was the summed frequency of those rearrangements. TCR breadth was compared between groups using two-sided Wilcoxon rank-sum tests. TCRdb re-hosts the immuneACCESS table, in-frame sequences only. Its copies lack some clones; in the studies checked, an unresolved V gene accounts for under half of them, and the cause for the rest is not known. The DNA gave D and trimming, while V, J and clone size come from that table. The sample table contains a few hundred thousand clones; only one count was recorded for about 91% of them. The ten largest make up approximately 1.9% of the sample.

The source material was peripheral blood, sampled in a trial of Ad26.COV2.S vaccine versus placebo. The TCR originated in a person between 18 and 65 years old who received the Ad26.COV2.S COVID-19 vaccine or a placebo.

The DNA is TGTGCCAGCAGTCCAAGCGGGGCTGGGGCCAACGTCCTGACTTTC. Its translation reads: CASSPSGAGANVLTF. The chain links TRBV28 with TRBJ2-6, with 7 middle bases fitting TRBD2. Reading from cysteine to phenylalanine, the CDR3 counts 15 amino acids. The kept DNA is CDR3 alone, 45 bases in frame from the first base. V trim: 5 bases; J trim: 2 bases; unmatched bases: 3. Sequences MDHEN (CDR1) and SYDVKM (CDR2) are obtained from the germline V gene.